These T cell receptor beta chains were read from a single sample in a study of CD8 T cells in ankylosing spondylitis. From the 5' RACE reads, TCRdb called clonotypes with MiXCR, one entry per CDR3 protein. The repertoire consists of about 700,000 distinct CDR3 sequences, with about 20% occurring once and the leading ten covering around 20%. Input material: blood, either unsorted or a sorted T cell fraction (not recorded which). All receptors come from a male donor with ankylosing spondylitis. The CDR3 runs from the conserved cysteine through the conserved F or W. The D gene is left open where the match is weak. Where a row states a size, it is once, few, many or the class of an expanded clone; other rows omit it.

clone_size j_call d_call v_call cdr3_length cdr3_aa cdr3_nt
few TRBJ1-1 NA TRBV24-1 13 CATSDPGTAGAFF TGTGCCACCAGTGACCCAGGGACGGCGGGCGCTTTCTTT
NA TRBJ1-5 NA TRBV7-8 15 CASSIRSNSNQPQHF TGTGCCAGCAGCATAAGATCGAATAGCAATCAGCCCCAGCATTTT
few TRBJ1-5 NA TRBV29-1 13 CSVAQGINQPQHF TGCAGCGTTGCGCAGGGCATCAATCAGCCCCAGCATTTT
few TRBJ1-4 NA TRBV12-3/TRBV12-4 15 CASSSATESNEKLFF TGTGCCAGCAGTTCAGCCACGGAGTCTAATGAAAAACTGTTTTTT
NA TRBJ2-2 NA TRBV28 15 CASSFRDTSTGELFF TGTGCCAGCAGTTTCAGGGACACCAGCACCGGGGAGCTGTTTTTT
NA TRBJ1-5 TRBD1 TRBV6-2/TRBV6-3 16 CASSLRGQGNNQPQHF TGTGCCAGCAGCCTCCGGGGACAGGGAAACAATCAGCCCCAGCATTTT
few TRBJ2-6 NA TRBV10-3 18 CAISESQRSGTGANVLTF TGTGCCATCAGTGAGTCCCAAAGGTCGGGTACTGGGGCCAACGTCCTGACTTTC
many TRBJ2-3 NA TRBV3-1 15 CASSQEGPSTDTQYF TGTGCCAGCAGCCAAGAGGGACCTAGCACAGATACGCAGTATTTT
many TRBJ1-2 NA TRBV12-3/TRBV12-4 13 CASSKQSFYGYTF TGTGCCAGCAGCAAACAGAGCTTCTATGGCTACACCTTC
once TRBJ2-5 NA TRBV21-1 16 CASSPPGGTLQETQYF TGTGCCAGCAGCCCCCCCGGGGGGACTCTTCAAGAGACCCAGTACTTC
few TRBJ1-5 NA TRBV27 14 CASSPRVGNQPQHF TGTGCCAGCAGCCCTAGGGTTGGGAATCAGCCCCAGCATTTT
few TRBJ2-1 TRBD1 TRBV7-9 15 CASSAGQGGYNEQFF TGTGCCAGCAGTGCGGGACAGGGGGGATACAATGAGCAGTTCTTC
NA TRBJ1-3 NA TRBV28 15 CASSFLDKSSGTIYF TGTGCCAGCAGTTTTCTGGACAAGAGTTCCGGTACCATATATTTT
many TRBJ2-7 TRBD2 TRBV28 16 CASSDPNLAGAYEQYF TGTGCCAGCAGCGACCCAAATCTAGCGGGAGCCTACGAGCAGTACTTC
NA TRBJ2-3 TRBD2 TRBV10-3 14 CAISGTSGADTQYF TGTGCCATCAGCGGGACTAGCGGGGCCGATACGCAGTATTTT
few TRBJ2-7 NA TRBV15 12 CATSRAQYEQYF TGTGCCACCAGCAGAGCCCAATACGAGCAGTACTTC
few TRBJ2-3 NA TRBV11-1 19 CASSRGRAGARTSTDTQYF TGTGCCAGCAGCAGAGGGCGGGCTGGAGCCCGGACTAGCACAGATACGCAGTATTTT
NA TRBJ2-1 NA TRBV28 16 CASIRSGASSYNEQFF TGTGCCAGCATCCGATCGGGCGCGAGCTCCTACAATGAGCAGTTCTTC
few TRBJ1-5 NA TRBV6-2/TRBV6-3 15 CASSYQTTSNQPQHF TGTGCCAGCAGTTACCAGACAACTAGCAATCAGCCCCAGCATTTT
NA TRBJ2-3 TRBD2 TRBV7-7 15 CASSSSLADPDTQYF TGTGCCAGCAGCTCCTCACTAGCGGACCCAGATACGCAGTATTTT
NA TRBJ2-7 TRBD2 TRBV20-1 15 CSASPWTSGGREQYF TGCAGTGCTAGTCCCTGGACTAGCGGGGGGAGGGAGCAGTACTTC
few TRBJ2-7 NA TRBV20-1 17 CSARDGTRQPTSYEQYF TGCAGTGCTAGAGATGGCACCAGACAACCAACCTCCTACGAGCAGTACTTC
few TRBJ2-5 TRBD2 TRBV11-2 19 CASSSDPGTSGEQYETQYF TGTGCCAGCAGCTCAGACCCCGGGACTAGCGGGGAGCAGTACGAGACCCAGTACTTC
NA TRBJ2-1 TRBD2 TRBV3-1 18 CASSQDLRLTSGYNEQFF TGTGCCAGCAGCCAAGATCTCCGGTTAACTAGCGGGTACAATGAGCAGTTCTTC
few TRBJ2-4 TRBD2 TRBV10-3 16 CAISPGTSGRADIQYF TGTGCCATCAGTCCCGGGACTAGCGGGAGGGCGGACATTCAGTACTTC
NA TRBJ2-7 NA TRBV5-1 15 CASSLLINQNNEQYF TGCGCCAGCAGTCTACTTATCAACCAAAACAATGAGCAGTACTTC
many TRBJ2-1 NA TRBV15 14 CATSRRVGYNEQFF TGTGCCACCAGCAGAAGGGTGGGGTACAATGAGCAGTTCTTC
few TRBJ2-1 TRBD2 TRBV7-8 16 CASSLPSAGNYNEQFF TGTGCCAGCAGCCTTCCCTCAGCGGGGAACTACAATGAGCAGTTCTTC
few TRBJ2-3 NA TRBV12-3/TRBV12-4 12 CATAEGTDTQYF TGTGCCACGGCAGAGGGGACAGATACGCAGTATTTT
NA TRBJ2-7 TRBD2 TRBV4-1 15 CASSHPLAGVIEQYF TGCGCCAGCAGCCACCCTTTAGCGGGAGTAATCGAGCAGTACTTC
NA TRBJ2-3 NA TRBV3-1 16 CASSSQWDTRGDTQYF TGTGCCAGCAGCTCCCAATGGGACACGCGCGGGGATACGCAGTATTTT
few TRBJ2-1 NA TRBV4-2 16 CASSQDMGARYNEQFF TGTGCCAGCAGCCAAGATATGGGAGCTAGATACAATGAGCAGTTCTTC
few TRBJ2-4 NA TRBV28 16 CASSRGQPISVREQYF TGTGCCAGCAGCCGCGGACAGCCCATTTCTGTGCGGGAACAGTACTTC
NA TRBJ2-1 TRBD2 TRBV7-2 15 CASSLRLRGDNEQFF TGTGCCAGCAGCTTACGTTTGCGGGGGGACAATGAGCAGTTCTTC
many TRBJ1-2 NA TRBV5-1 16 CASSLEVGGAAYGYTF TGCGCCAGCAGCTTGGAAGTGGGTGGGGCAGCCTATGGCTACACCTTC
few TRBJ2-2 TRBD1 TRBV9 16 CASSRGQDTNTGELFF TGTGCCAGCAGCCGGGGACAGGATACGAACACCGGGGAGCTGTTTTTT
few TRBJ2-1 TRBD1 TRBV27 15 CASRPGQGALCEQFF TGTGCCAGCAGACCGGGACAGGGGGCGTTGTGCGAGCAGTTCTTC
NA TRBJ1-2 TRBD1 TRBV12-3/TRBV12-4 16 CASSLSGGSKRGGYTF TGTGCCAGCAGTTTGTCAGGGGGCTCAAAAAGAGGCGGCTACACCTTC
NA TRBJ2-7 NA TRBV7-9 16 CASSSTLLGRDYEQYF TGTGCCAGCAGCTCAACCCTCTTGGGCAGGGACTACGAGCAGTACTTC
few TRBJ2-2 NA TRBV12-3/TRBV12-4 15 CASRVQTSNTGELFF TGTGCCAGCAGGGTACAGACGTCCAACACCGGGGAGCTGTTTTTT
few TRBJ1-3 TRBD1 TRBV7-9 15 CASSRDRTSGNTIYF TGTGCCAGCAGCCGGGACAGGACCTCTGGAAACACCATATATTTT
NA TRBJ1-1 TRBD1 TRBV28 15 CASGSRGQKNTEAFF TGTGCCAGCGGGTCCCGGGGACAGAAGAACACTGAAGCTTTCTTT
NA TRBJ2-1 TRBD1 TRBV28 15 CASSIYRGLYNEQFF TGTGCCAGCAGTATATACAGGGGGCTCTACAATGAGCAGTTCTTC
NA TRBJ2-7 TRBD1 TRBV6-6 12 CASRSDREKQYF TGTGCCAGCAGATCAGACAGGGAAAAGCAGTACTTC
few TRBJ2-2 NA TRBV5-1 17 CASSLRPPRANTGELFF TGCGCCAGCAGCTTACGACCCCCGAGGGCGAACACCGGGGAGCTGTTTTTT
few TRBJ2-7 NA TRBV20-1 13 CSARQVSSYEQYF TGCAGTGCCCGACAGGTTAGCTCCTACGAGCAGTACTTC
NA TRBJ2-3 NA TRBV9 15 CASSTWDWRADTQYF TGTGCCAGCAGCACTTGGGACTGGCGAGCAGATACGCAGTATTTT
few TRBJ2-2 NA TRBV18 15 CASSPTYGNTGELFF TGTGCCAGCTCACCAACCTACGGGAACACCGGGGAGCTGTTTTTT
few TRBJ2-7 NA TRBV4-1 16 CASSPSLTGLSYEQYF TGCGCCAGCAGCCCCTCCTTAACGGGTCTCTCCTACGAGCAGTACTTC
NA TRBJ2-5 NA TRBV2 11 CASSARSNQYF TGTGCCAGCAGTGCACGCAGCAACCAGTACTTC
NA TRBJ1-1 NA TRBV6-1 14 CASSRTASNTEAFF TGTGCCAGCAGTCGAACAGCCTCGAACACTGAAGCTTTCTTT
NA TRBJ2-1 NA TRBV5-1 15 CASSFGSWAYNEQFF TGCGCCAGCAGCTTTGGGAGTTGGGCGTACAATGAGCAGTTCTTC